The clone carrying this T cell receptor beta chain appeared a single time. Its antigen is undetermined. This CDR3 spans 14 amino acids. CDR1 is DFQATT, CDR2 SNEGSKA, per germline (reference sequence). J was trimmed by 8 bases and V by 6 bases; bases with no gene match: 13. A sample-barcoded 5' primer and a J-beta primer mix were used in a second PCR of roughly 7 to 12 cycles. TCRdb called the 5' RACE reads again in MiXCR, with one record for every CDR3 protein. The repertoire consists of about 650,000 distinct CDR3 sequences, with approximately 29% occurring once and the leading ten covering roughly 15%. The data were taken from a study of blood T cells in healthy people across ages. Study-wide results and limits: Roughly linear declines in TCR beta diversity per million T cells occurred with age.

The V gene is TRBV20-1, the J gene TRBJ1-2; 9 positions agree with TRBD1. The sequencing sample was made of blood. This clonotype was sampled from a woman of 80 years or more in good health. CDR3 residues: CSAQISGTGSGYTF. CDR3 in DNA: TGCAGTGCGCAAATTTCCGGGACAGGGAGCGGCTACACCTTC.